A single T cell receptor beta chain is shown here with its context. Its specificity is unknown. The data were obtained in a study of cytomegalovirus exposure and HLA in healthy donors. General study results and limits: Clonal expansion was found to be greater in HLA-associated TCR beta chains than in equally common others in a later analysis. As a later analysis revealed, the rate of TCR association differed by HLA locus, with DRB1 most and HLA-C fewest.

Between the trimmed V and J ends, which lost 3 bases and 0 bases, there was a span of 9 bases. CDR3 length: 14 amino acids. Primers included in the PCR were 60 Vbeta and 13 Jbeta primers. TCRdb's copy holds only in-frame clones and misses some; the assay was immunoSEQ multiplex PCR. This table holds approximately 150,000 clones, 79% found once. The V and J genes are TRBV6-7 and TRBJ2-7; D gene uncertain. TRBV6-7 is recorded as an ORF, its role being uncertain. The clonotype originates from a man aged 50-60 years in good health and CMV-seropositive. The sample was PBMCs. The CDR3: CASSYLPSSYEQYF. The CDR3 DNA reads TGTGCCAGCAGTTATCTTCCGAGCTCCTACGAGCAGTACTTC.